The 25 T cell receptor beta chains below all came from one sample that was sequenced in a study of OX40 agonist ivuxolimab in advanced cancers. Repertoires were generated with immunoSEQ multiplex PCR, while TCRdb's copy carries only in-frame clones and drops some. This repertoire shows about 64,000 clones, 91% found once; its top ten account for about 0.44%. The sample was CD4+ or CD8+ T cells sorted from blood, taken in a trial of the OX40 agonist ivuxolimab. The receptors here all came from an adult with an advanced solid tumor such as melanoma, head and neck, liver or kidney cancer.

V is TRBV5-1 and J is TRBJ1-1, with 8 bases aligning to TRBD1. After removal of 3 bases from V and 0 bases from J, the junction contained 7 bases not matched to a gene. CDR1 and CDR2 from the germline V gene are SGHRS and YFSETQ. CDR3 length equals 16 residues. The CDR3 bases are TGCGCCAGCAGCTATGGACAGGGAATTATGAACACTGAAGCTTTCTTT. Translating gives CASSYGQGIMNTEAFF.

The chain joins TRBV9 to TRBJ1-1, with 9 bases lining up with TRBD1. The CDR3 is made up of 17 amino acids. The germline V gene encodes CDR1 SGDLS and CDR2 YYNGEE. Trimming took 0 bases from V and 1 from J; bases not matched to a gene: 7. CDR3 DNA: TGTGCCAGCAGCGTAGGGGGGAGACAGGGGGGGAACACTGAAGCTTTCTTT. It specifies CASSVGGRQGGNTEAFF.

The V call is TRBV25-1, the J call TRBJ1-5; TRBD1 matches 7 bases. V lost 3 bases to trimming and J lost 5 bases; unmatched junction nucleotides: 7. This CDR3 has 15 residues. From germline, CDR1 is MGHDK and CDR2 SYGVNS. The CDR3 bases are TGTGCCAGCAGTGACTCGCGACAGGGACATCAGCCCCAGCATTTT. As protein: CASSDSRQGHQPQHF.

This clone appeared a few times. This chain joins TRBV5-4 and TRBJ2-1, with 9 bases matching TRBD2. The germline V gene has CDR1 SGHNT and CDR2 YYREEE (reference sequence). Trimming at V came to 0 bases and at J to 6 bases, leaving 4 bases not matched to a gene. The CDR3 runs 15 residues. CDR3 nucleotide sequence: TGTGCCAGCAGCTTGGATAGCGGGAGAGGCAATGAGCAGTTCTTC. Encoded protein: CASSLDSGRGNEQFF.

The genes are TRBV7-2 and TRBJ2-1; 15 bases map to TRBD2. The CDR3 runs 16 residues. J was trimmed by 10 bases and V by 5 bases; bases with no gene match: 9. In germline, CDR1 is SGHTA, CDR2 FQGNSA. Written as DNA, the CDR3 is TGTGCCAGCAGCCTCGAAGGACTAGCGGGGGGGGTGGAGCAGTTCTTC. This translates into CASSLEGLAGGVEQFF. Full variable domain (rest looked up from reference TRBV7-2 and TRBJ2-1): GAGVSQSPSNKVTEKGKDVELRCDPISGHTALYWYRQSLGQGLEFLIYFQGNSAPDKSGLPSDRFSAERTGGSVSTLTIQRTQQEDSAVYLCASSLEGLAGGVEQFFGPGTRLTVL.

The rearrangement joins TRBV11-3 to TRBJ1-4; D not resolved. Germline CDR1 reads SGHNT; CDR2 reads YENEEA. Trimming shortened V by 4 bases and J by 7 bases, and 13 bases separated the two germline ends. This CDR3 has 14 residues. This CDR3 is CASSSRRVGEKLFF. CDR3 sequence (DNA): TGTGCCAGCAGCTCTAGGAGAGTTGGTGAAAAACTGTTTTTT.

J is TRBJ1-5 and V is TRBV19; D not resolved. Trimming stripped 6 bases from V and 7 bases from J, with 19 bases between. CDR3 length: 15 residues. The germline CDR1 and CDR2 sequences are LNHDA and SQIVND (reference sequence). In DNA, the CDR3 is TGTGCCAGTAGAAAAACCGGGATCTGGGAACAGCCCCAGCATTTT. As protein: CASRKTGIWEQPQHF.

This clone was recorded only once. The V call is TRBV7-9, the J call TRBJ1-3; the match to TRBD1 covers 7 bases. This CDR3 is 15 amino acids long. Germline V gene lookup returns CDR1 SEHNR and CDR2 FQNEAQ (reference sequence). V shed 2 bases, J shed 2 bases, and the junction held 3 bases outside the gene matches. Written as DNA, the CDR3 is TGTGCCAGCAGCTTAATACAGGGGACTGGAAACACCATATATTTT. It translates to CASSLIQGTGNTIYF.

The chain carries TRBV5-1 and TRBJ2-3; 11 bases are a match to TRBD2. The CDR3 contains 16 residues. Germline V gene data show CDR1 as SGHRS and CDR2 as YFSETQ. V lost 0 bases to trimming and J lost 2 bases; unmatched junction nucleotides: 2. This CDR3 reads CASSLGSGRATDTQYF. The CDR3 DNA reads TGCGCCAGCAGCTTGGGTAGCGGGAGGGCCACAGATACGCAGTATTTT.

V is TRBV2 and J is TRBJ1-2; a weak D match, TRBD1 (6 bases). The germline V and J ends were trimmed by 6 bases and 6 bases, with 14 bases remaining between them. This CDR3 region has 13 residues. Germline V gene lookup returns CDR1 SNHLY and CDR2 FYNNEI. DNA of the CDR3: TGTGCCAGCAGGGAAAGGGGGAGCAATGGCTACACCTTC. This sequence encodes CASRERGSNGYTF.

Here the CDR3 reads CASSYSARGNTEAFF. The DNA for the CDR3 is TGTGCCAGCAGTTACTCCGCCAGGGGGAACACTGAAGCTTTCTTT. The chain couples TRBV6-6 to TRBJ1-1; the D gene is possibly TRBD1 (6 bases). The CDR3 sequence is 15 residues long. V was pared by 0 bases and J by 1 base, with 9 bases between. Germline V gene lookup returns CDR1 MNHNY and CDR2 SVGAGI (reference sequence).

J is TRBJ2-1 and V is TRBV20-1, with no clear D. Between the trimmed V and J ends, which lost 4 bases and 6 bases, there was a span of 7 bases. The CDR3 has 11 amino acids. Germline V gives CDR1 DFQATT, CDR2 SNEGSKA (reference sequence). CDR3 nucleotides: TGCAGTGCTATGGTCCGCAATGAGCAGTTCTTC. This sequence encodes CSAMVRNEQFF.

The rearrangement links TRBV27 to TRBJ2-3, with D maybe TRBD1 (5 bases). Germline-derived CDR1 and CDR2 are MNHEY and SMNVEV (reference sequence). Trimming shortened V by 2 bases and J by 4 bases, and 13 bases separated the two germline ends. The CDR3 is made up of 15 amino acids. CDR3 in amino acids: CASSLRAWGADTQYF. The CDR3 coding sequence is TGTGCCAGCAGTTTAAGAGCGTGGGGCGCAGATACGCAGTATTTT.

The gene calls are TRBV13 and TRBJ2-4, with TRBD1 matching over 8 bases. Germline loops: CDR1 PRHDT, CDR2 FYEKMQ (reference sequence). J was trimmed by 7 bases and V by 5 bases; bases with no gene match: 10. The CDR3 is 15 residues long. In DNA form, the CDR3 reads TGTGCCAGCAGCCTGCAGAACAGGGGGAGGAACATTCAGTACTTC. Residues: CASSLQNRGRNIQYF.

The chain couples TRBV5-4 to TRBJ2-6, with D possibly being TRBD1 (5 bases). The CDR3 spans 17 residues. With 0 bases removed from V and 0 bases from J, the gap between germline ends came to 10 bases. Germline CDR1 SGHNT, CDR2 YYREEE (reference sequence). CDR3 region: CASSLGQIISGANVLTF. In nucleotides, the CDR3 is TGTGCCAGCAGCTTGGGACAGATTATCTCTGGGGCCAACGTCCTGACTTTC.

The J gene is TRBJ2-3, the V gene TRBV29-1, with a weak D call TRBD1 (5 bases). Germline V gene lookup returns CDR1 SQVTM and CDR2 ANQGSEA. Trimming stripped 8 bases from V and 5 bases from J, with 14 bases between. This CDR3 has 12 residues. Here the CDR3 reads CSFRQGEDTQYF. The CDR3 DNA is TGCAGCTTTAGGCAGGGCGAAGATACGCAGTATTTT.

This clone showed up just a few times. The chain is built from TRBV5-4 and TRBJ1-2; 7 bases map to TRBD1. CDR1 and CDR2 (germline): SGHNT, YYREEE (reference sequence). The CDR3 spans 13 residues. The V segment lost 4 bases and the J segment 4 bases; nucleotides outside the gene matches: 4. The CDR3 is CASSPAGGYGYTF. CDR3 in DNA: TGTGCCAGCAGCCCGGCAGGGGGCTATGGCTACACCTTC.

The CDR3 DNA follows: TGTGCCAGCAGCTTAGGGGGGCGGGAGACCCAGTACTTC. As protein: CASSLGGRETQYF. The chain combines TRBV11-3 with TRBJ2-5, with D possibly TRBD1 on 6 matching bases. This CDR3 contains 13 residues. The germline V and J ends were trimmed by 1 base and 5 bases, with 8 bases remaining between them. The V gene's germline CDR1 is SGHNT and CDR2 YENEEA.

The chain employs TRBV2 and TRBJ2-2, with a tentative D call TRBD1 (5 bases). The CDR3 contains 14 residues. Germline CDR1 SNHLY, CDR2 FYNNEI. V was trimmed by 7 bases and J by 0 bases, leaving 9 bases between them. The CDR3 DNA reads TGTGCCAGCAAGGACATGGCGAACACCGGGGAGCTGTTTTTT. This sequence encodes CASKDMANTGELFF.

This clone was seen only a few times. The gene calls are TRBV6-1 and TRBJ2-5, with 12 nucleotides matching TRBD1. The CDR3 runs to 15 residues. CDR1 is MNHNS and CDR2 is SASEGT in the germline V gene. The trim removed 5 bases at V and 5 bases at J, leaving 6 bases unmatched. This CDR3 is CASSRDRGLWETQYF. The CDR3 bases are TGTGCCAGCAGTCGGGACAGGGGGCTGTGGGAGACCCAGTACTTC.

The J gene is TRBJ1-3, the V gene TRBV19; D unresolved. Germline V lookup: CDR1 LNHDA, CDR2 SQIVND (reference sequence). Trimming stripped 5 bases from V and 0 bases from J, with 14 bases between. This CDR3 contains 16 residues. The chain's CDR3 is CASSSHQALSGNTIYF. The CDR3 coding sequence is TGTGCCAGTAGTTCCCATCAGGCCCTCTCTGGAAACACCATATATTTT.

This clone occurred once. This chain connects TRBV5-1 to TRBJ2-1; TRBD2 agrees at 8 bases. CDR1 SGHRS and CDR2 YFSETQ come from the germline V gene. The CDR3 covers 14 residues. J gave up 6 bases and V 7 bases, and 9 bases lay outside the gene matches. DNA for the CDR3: TGCGCCAGCTCCCGGGACGGGGGGGGCAATGAGCAGTTCTTC. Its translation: CASSRDGGGNEQFF.

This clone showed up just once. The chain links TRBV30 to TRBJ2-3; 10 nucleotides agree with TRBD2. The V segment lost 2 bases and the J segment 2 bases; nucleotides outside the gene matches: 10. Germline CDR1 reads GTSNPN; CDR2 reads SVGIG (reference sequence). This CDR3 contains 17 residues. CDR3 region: CAWSKGATSGSTDTQYF. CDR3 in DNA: TGTGCCTGGAGTAAAGGGGCGACTAGCGGGTCCACAGATACGCAGTATTTT.

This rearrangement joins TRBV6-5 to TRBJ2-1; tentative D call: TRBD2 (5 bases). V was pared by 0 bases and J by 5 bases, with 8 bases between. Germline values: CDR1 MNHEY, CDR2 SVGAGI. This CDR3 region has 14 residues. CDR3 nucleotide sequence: TGTGCCAGCAGTTACTCGAGGGCAGACAATGAGCAGTTCTTC. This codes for CASSYSRADNEQFF.

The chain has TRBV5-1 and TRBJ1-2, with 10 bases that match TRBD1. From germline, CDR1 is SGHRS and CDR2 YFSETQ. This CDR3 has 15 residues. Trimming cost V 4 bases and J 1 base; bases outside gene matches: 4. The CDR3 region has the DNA TGCGCCAGCAGCCCAAGGACAGGGGGTAACTATGGCTACACCTTC. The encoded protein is CASSPRTGGNYGYTF.